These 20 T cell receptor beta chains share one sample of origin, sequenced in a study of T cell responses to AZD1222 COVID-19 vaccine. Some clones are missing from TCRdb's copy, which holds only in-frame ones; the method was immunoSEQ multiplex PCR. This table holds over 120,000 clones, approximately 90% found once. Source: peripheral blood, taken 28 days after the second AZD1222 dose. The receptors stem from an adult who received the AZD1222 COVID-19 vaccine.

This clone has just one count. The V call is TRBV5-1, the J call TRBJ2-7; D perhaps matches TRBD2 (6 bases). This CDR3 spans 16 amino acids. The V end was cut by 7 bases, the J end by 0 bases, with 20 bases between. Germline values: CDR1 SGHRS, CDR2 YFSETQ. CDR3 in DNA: TGCGCCAGCGCCTGGGGGGTTCAGATTAGCTCCTACGAGCAGTACTTC. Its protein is CASAWGVQISSYEQYF.

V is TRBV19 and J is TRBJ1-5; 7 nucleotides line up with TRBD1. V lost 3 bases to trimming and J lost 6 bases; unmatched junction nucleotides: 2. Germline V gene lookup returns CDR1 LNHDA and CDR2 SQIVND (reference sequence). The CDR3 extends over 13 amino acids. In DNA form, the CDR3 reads TGTGCCAGTAGTATTACAGGGGTTCAGCCCCAGCATTTT. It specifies CASSITGVQPQHF.

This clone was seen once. The CDR3 DNA reads TGTGCCAGCAGTCGGACAGGACACTCTGGGGCCAACGTCCTGACTTTC. This sequence encodes CASSRTGHSGANVLTF. The chain is built from TRBV28 and TRBJ2-6; TRBD1 agrees at 7 bases. Germline CDR1 reads MDHEN; CDR2 reads SYDVKM. The CDR3 runs 16 residues. Trimming at V came to 5 bases and at J to 0 bases, leaving 4 bases not matched to a gene.

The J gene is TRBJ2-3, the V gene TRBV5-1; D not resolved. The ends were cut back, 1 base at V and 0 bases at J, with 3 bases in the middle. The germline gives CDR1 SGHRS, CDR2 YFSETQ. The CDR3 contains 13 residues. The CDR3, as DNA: TGCGCCAGCAGCTTGCCTAGCACAGATACGCAGTATTTT. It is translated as CASSLPSTDTQYF. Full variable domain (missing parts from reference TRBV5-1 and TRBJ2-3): KAGVTQTPRYLIKTRGQQVTLSCSPISGHRSVSWYQQTPGQGLQFLFEYFSETQRNKGNFPGRFSGRQFSNSRSEMNVSTLELGDSALYLCASSLPSTDTQYFGPGTRLTVL.

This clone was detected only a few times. The CDR3 nucleotides are TGTGCCAGCAGTTACAGGACCGGTATCCACTATGGCTACACCTTC. Translated: CASSYRTGIHYGYTF. V gene TRBV6-2 or TRBV6-3 combines with J gene TRBJ1-2; D unresolved. Trimming took 2 bases from V and 3 from J, leaving 13 bases between them. Germline V gene lookup returns CDR1 MNHEY and CDR2 SVGEGT. The CDR3 is made up of 15 amino acids.

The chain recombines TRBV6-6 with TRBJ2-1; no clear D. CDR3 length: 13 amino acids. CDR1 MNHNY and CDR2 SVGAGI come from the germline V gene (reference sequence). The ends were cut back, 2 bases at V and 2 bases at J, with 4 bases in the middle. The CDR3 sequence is CASSYGTYNEQFF. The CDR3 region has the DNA TGTGCCAGCAGTTACGGGACCTACAATGAGCAGTTCTTC.

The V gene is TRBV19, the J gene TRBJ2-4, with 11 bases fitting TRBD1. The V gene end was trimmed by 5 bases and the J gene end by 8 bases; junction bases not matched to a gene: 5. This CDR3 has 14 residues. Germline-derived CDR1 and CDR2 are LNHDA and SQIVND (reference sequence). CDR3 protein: CASSPGQGAYIQYF. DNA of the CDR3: TGTGCCAGTAGTCCAGGACAGGGGGCGTACATTCAGTACTTC. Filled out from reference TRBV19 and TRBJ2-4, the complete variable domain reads DGGITQSPKYLFRKEGQNVTLSCEQNLNHDAMYWYRQDPGQGLRLIYYSQIVNDFQKGDIAEGYSVSREKKESFPLTVTSAQKNPTAFYLCASSPGQGAYIQYFGAGTRLSVL.

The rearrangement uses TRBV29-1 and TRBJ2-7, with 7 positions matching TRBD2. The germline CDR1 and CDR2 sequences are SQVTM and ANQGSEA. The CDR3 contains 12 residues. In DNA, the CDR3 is TGCAGTGGAACTAGCGACTCCTACGAGCAGTACTTC. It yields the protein CSGTSDSYEQYF.

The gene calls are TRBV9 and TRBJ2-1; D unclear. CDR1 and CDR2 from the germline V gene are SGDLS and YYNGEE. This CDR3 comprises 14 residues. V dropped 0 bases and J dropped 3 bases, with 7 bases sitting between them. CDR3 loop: CASSVGSNYNEQFF. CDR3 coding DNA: TGTGCCAGCAGCGTAGGAAGTAACTACAATGAGCAGTTCTTC.

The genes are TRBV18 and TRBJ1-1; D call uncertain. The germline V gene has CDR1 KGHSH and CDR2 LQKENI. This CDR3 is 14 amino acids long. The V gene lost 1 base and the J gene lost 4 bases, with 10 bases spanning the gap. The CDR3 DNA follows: TGTGCCAGCTCACCACAGGGCGACTCCACTGAAGCTTTCTTT. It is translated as CASSPQGDSTEAFF. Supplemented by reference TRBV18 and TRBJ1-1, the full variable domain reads NAGVMQNPRHLVRRRGQEARLRCSPMKGHSHVYWYRQLPEEGLKFMVYLQKENIIDESGMPKERFSAEFPKEGPSILRIQQVVRGDSAAYFCASSPQGDSTEAFFGQGTRLTVV.

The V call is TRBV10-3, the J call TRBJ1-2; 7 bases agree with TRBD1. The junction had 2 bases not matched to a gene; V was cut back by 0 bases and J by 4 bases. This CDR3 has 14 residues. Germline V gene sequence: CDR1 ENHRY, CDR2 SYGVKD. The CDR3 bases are TGTGCCATCAGTGAGTCCCGGGACAGCTATGGCTACACCTTC. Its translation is CAISESRDSYGYTF.

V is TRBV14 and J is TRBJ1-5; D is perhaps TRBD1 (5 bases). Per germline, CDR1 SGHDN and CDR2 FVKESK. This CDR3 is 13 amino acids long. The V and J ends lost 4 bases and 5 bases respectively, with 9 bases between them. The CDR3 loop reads CASSRGGDQPQHF. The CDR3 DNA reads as TGTGCCAGCAGCCGCGGGGGGGATCAGCCCCAGCATTTT.

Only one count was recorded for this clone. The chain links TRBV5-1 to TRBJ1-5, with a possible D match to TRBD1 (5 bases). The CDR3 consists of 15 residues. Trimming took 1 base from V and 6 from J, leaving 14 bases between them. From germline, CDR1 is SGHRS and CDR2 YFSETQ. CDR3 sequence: CASSLWGEQSQPQHF. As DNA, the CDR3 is TGCGCCAGCAGCTTGTGGGGGGAACAGAGTCAGCCCCAGCATTTT.

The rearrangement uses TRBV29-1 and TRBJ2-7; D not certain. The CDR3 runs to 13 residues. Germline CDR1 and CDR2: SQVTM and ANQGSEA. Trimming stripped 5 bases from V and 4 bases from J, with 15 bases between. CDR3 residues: CSVYRRGRYEQYF. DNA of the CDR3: TGCAGCGTTTATCGAAGAGGCCGTTACGAGCAGTACTTC.

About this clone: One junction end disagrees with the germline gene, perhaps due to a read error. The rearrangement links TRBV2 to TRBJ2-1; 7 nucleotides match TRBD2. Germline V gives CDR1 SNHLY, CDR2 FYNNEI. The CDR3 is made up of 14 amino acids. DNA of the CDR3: TGTGCCAGCAATGAAGCGGGACCGATCAATGAGCAGTTCTTC. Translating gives CASNEAGPINEQFF.

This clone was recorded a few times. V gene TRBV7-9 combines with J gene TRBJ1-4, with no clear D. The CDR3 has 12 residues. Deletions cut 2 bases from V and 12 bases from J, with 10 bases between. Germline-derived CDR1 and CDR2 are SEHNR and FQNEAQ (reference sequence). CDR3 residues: CASSLQFRELFF. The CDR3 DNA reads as TGTGCCAGCAGCTTACAGTTTCGGGAACTGTTTTTT.

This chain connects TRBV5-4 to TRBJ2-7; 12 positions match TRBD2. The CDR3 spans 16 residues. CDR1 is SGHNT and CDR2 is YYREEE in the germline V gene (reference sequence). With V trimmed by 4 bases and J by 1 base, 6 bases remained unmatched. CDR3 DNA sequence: TGTGCCAGCAGCAAAGGACTAGCGGGGAGATCCTACGAGCAGTACTTC. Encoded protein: CASSKGLAGRSYEQYF.

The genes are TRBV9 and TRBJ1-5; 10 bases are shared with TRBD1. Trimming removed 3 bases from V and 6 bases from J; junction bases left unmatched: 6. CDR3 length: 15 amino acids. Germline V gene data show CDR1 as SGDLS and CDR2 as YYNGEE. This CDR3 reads CASSEGQGSGQPQHF. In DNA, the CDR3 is TGTGCCAGCAGCGAGGGACAGGGGAGTGGTCAGCCCCAGCATTTT. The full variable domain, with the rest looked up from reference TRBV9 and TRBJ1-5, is DSGVTQTPKHLITATGQRVTLRCSPRSGDLSVYWYQQSLDQGLQFLIQYYNGEERAKGNILERFSAQQFPDLHSELNLSSLELGDSALYFCASSEGQGSGQPQHFGDGTRLSIL.

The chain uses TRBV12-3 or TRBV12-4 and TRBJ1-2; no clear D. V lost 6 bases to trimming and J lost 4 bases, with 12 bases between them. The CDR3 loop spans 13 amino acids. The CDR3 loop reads CASSSTRLYGYTF. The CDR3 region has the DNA TGTGCCAGCAGCTCGACGCGTCTCTATGGCTACACCTTC.

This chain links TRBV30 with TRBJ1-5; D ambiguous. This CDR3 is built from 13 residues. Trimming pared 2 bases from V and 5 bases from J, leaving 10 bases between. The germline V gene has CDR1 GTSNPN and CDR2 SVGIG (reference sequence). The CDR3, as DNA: TGTGCCTGGAGTTTAAGGGTTGATCAGCCCCAGCATTTT. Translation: CAWSLRVDQPQHF.